Sequencing of this T cell receptor (beta chain) was carried out in a study of OX40 agonist ivuxolimab in advanced cancers. Across the whole study: While on treatment, patients had intravenous ivuxolimab at 0.01 to 10 mg/kg every 2 weeks. Dose-escalation patients had hepatocellular carcinoma, melanoma, renal cell or head and neck cancer.

This CDR3 comprises 14 residues. Looked up from germline, CDR1 is SGHRS and CDR2 is YFSETQ. The V gene lost 0 bases and the J gene lost 5 bases, with 11 bases spanning the gap. Measured with immunoSEQ multiplex PCR; TCRdb has only the in-frame clones, and not every one. The sample holds 60,000 to 85,000 clones; roughly 90% are singletons and the top ten take about 8.6%. The V gene is TRBV5-1, the J gene TRBJ2-5; D is possibly TRBD1 or TRBD2 (5 bases each). This TCR came from an adult with an advanced solid tumor such as melanoma, head and neck, liver or kidney cancer. This sample comprised CD4+ or CD8+ T cells sorted from blood, obtained in a trial of the OX40 agonist ivuxolimab. The CDR3 coding sequence is TGCGCCAGCAGCTTGGGAGGAGAGGGGGAGACCCAGTACTTC. This codes for CASSLGGEGETQYF.